This T cell receptor (beta chain) comes out of a study of CD8+ T cells in alopecia areata. About the study: The protocol delivered tofacitinib for 6 to 18 months, then withdrew it for 6 months. Whole-study findings and limits: Only a single nonresponder existed, so baseline CD8+ expansion links stay unclear. Besides other cells, scalp samples also yield sequences of resident alphabeta T cells from normal skin.

Germline V gene sequence: CDR1 SQVTM, CDR2 ANQGSEA. V lost 1 base, J lost 11 bases, and 11 bases lay in between. The CDR3 is 12 residues long. Extracted from the samples, RNA was reverse transcribed into cDNA to serve as the sequencing template. Here immunoSEQ multiplex PCR was the method, and the copy in TCRdb shows in-frame clones only, minus some. Of under 200,000 clones in the sample, about three fifths are singletons; the top ten hold 0.91%. Regarding this clone: Its antigen is still unknown.

Sample treatment: oral pan-JAK inhibitor, 5-10 mg twice daily. Those with alopecia areata gave lesional scalp punch biopsies and peripheral blood. The sample in question was CD4+ T cells sorted from blood, obtained at week 4, from a patient treated with tofacitinib. This sequence originates from a human donor with alopecia areata. This chain joins TRBV29-1 and TRBJ1-4, with D unclear. In DNA, the CDR3 is TGCAGCGTTGAAGGTCCCCCCGGGAAACTGTTTTTT. Protein product: CSVEGPPGKLFF.